Below, 17 T cell receptor beta chains from the same sample are listed, as sequenced in a study of blood T cell repertoires in COVID-19 (dated by TCRdb to about 2020). The library was generated by the immunoSEQ multiplex PCR assay. As stored in TCRdb, this immuneACCESS dataset retains in-frame rearrangements with V and J assigned. A fraction of the clones does not appear; measured against another copy, unresolved V genes explain less than half of the discrepancy, and the remainder lacks a known reason. The sample yields about 73,000 clones; 89% were counted once. 8.9% of the sample belongs to the ten largest clones. Specimen: peripheral blood. These receptors were obtained from a man older than 75 with acute or convalescent COVID-19.

The V gene is TRBV6-1, the J gene TRBJ1-6; maybe TRBD1 (6 bases). Per germline, CDR1 MNHNS and CDR2 SASEGT. The CDR3 is made up of 15 amino acids. V was clipped by 2 bases and J by 7 bases, with 12 bases between them. CDR3 residues: CASSEPGQTNSPLHF. CDR3 DNA: TGTGCCAGCAGTGAACCCGGACAGACCAATTCACCCCTCCACTTT.

The genes are TRBV3-1 (or the pseudogene TRBV3-2) and TRBJ1-4; 9 positions match TRBD1. The CDR3 runs to 15 residues. The germline V gene has CDR1 LGHDT and CDR2 YNNKEL (reference sequence). The V segment lost 3 bases and the J segment 6 bases; nucleotides outside the gene matches: 5. The CDR3 reads CASSQTGGRDEKLFF. CDR3 DNA sequence: TGTGCCAGCAGCCAGACAGGGGGGCGGGATGAAAAACTGTTTTTT.

This rearrangement joins TRBV18 to TRBJ1-1, with D perhaps matching TRBD1 (6 bases). V dropped 0 bases and J dropped 1 base, with 15 bases sitting between them. The CDR3 covers 17 residues. The germline gives CDR1 KGHSH, CDR2 LQKENI. CDR3 nucleotide sequence: TGTGCCAGCTCACCACCGGGATGGGGGCCCCAGAACACTGAAGCTTTCTTT. Encoded protein: CASSPPGWGPQNTEAFF.

The rearrangement links TRBV25-1 to TRBJ2-5, with 7 bases fitting TRBD1. After removal of 4 bases from V and 0 bases from J, the junction contained 2 bases not matched to a gene. CDR1 MGHDK and CDR2 SYGVNS come from the germline V gene. The CDR3 contains 14 residues. Written as DNA, the CDR3 is TGTGCCAGCAGTGTACAGGGGTACCAAGAGACCCAGTACTTC. The encoded protein is CASSVQGYQETQYF.

This rearrangement joins TRBV15 to TRBJ2-1; 9 nucleotides match TRBD1. Trimming took 2 bases from V and 6 from J; bases not matched to a gene: 14. Germline V gene data show CDR1 as LNHNV and CDR2 as YYDKDF (reference sequence). The CDR3 runs to 18 residues. The CDR3 DNA is TGTGCCACCAGCAGATATTATTTACAGGGGGCGTGGGGCAATGAGCAGTTCTTC. Amino acid sequence: CATSRYYLQGAWGNEQFF.

The CDR3: CACLLTGDGNTIYF. The CDR3 DNA reads TGTGCCTGTTTATTGACAGGGGATGGAAACACCATATATTTT. The chain links TRBV30 to TRBJ1-3; TRBD1 matches at 8 bases. V lost 6 bases, J lost 3 bases, and 7 bases stayed unmatched. The CDR3 contains 14 residues. Per germline, CDR1 GTSNPN and CDR2 SVGIG (reference sequence).

The chain employs TRBV21-1 and TRBJ2-1; the table's D call of TRBD1 was not tested on the DNA. TRBV21-1 corresponds to a pseudogene. The length of the CDR3 is 18 residues. In DNA form, the CDR3 reads TGTGCCAGCAGCAAAAAGGGGTTGACAGGGGGCGAATACAATGAGCAGTTCTTC. Amino acids: CASSKKGLTGGEYNEQFF.

The chain recombines TRBV5-1 with TRBJ1-1, with a tentative D call TRBD1 (5 bases). Germline CDR1 SGHRS, CDR2 YFSETQ. The V end was cut by 4 bases, the J end by 8 bases, with 18 bases between. This CDR3 comprises 14 residues. The CDR3 loop reads CASSPAQGGGEAFF. For the CDR3, the DNA is TGCGCCAGCAGCCCGGCTCAGGGCGGAGGGGAAGCTTTCTTT.

The gene calls are TRBV3-1 (or the pseudogene TRBV3-2) and TRBJ2-3; D is unresolved. Germline CDR1 LGHDT, CDR2 YNNKEL (reference sequence). The CDR3 totals 15 residues. The V end was cut by 7 bases, the J end by 5 bases, with 19 bases between. CDR3 nucleotides: TGTGCCAGCATTGCGGATCGCTCCCCGAGAGATACGCAGTATTTT. It yields the protein CASIADRSPRDTQYF.

The V call is TRBV7-9, the J call TRBJ1-5, with D perhaps TRBD1 (6 bases). The CDR3 sequence is 14 residues long. Trimming left V 5 bases short and J 4 bases short, with 12 bases between. Germline values: CDR1 SEHNR, CDR2 FQNEAQ (reference sequence). The chain's CDR3 is CASSPGTPNQPQHF. CDR3 DNA: TGTGCCAGCAGCCCCGGGACACCTAATCAGCCCCAGCATTTT.

V is TRBV6-4 and J is TRBJ1-6; 7 bases map to TRBD1. Germline V CDR1 and CDR2: MRHNA, SNTAGT. J lost 6 bases, V lost 5 bases, and 4 bases had no gene match. The CDR3 length is 14 residues. The CDR3 region has the DNA TGTGCCAGCAGTCCCCGGGACAGTAATTCACCCCTCCACTTT. Protein: CASSPRDSNSPLHF.

V usage is TRBV2 and J usage is TRBJ2-2; D perhaps matches TRBD1 (6 bases). The germline V gene has CDR1 SNHLY and CDR2 FYNNEI. The V end was cut by 6 bases, the J end by 6 bases, with 11 bases between. This CDR3 is 13 amino acids long. CDR3 sequence (DNA): TGTGCCAGCAGCCAACAGGGTTCCGGGGAGCTGTTTTTT. Protein product: CASSQQGSGELFF.

The chain employs TRBV5-1 and TRBJ1-1; 8 nucleotides agree with TRBD1. This CDR3 region has 15 residues. Losses at the gene ends were 2 bases for V and 5 bases for J; bases not matched to a gene: 8. Germline CDR1 reads SGHRS; CDR2 reads YFSETQ. Written as DNA, the CDR3 is TGCGCCAGCAGCTTAGACAGGGGACCGAGGACTGAAGCTTTCTTT. Its translation: CASSLDRGPRTEAFF.

CDR3: CASRSPGQGLYSNQPQHF. In nucleotides, the CDR3 is TGTGCCAGCAGGTCCCCGGGACAGGGGTTATATAGCAATCAGCCCCAGCATTTT. The V gene is TRBV28, the J gene TRBJ1-5; 10 bases map to TRBD1. CDR1 is MDHEN, CDR2 SYDVKM, per germline. J gave up 0 bases and V 6 bases, and 11 bases lay outside the gene matches. CDR3 length equals 18 residues.

The chain uses TRBV7-2 and TRBJ2-2; 9 nucleotides line up with TRBD2. The CDR3 contains 15 residues. Germline V gene lookup returns CDR1 SGHTA and CDR2 FQGNSA. The V gene end was trimmed by 0 bases and the J gene end by 6 bases; junction bases not matched to a gene: 2. The DNA of the CDR3 is TGTGCCAGCAGCTTAGCACTAGCGGGCCCCGGGGAGCTGTTTTTT. Its translation: CASSLALAGPGELFF.

The chain is built from TRBV24-1 and TRBJ2-1; weak D call: TRBD2 (6 bases). In germline, CDR1 is KGHDR, CDR2 SFDVKD. The CDR3 totals 15 residues. V lost 9 bases, J lost 4 bases, and 18 bases lay in between. Written as DNA, the CDR3 is TGTGCCACCGCGGGACGGAACCCACCATACAATGAGCAGTTCTTC. Its translation is CATAGRNPPYNEQFF.

As regards this clone: One junction end does not reproduce the germline sequence, and a read error may be involved. The same CDR3 is also encoded by other DNA sequences in this sample. J is TRBJ2-7 and V is TRBV30, with D possibly matching TRBD2 (5 bases). This CDR3 has 14 amino acids. Looked up from germline, CDR1 is GTSNPN and CDR2 is SVGIG (reference sequence). The CDR3 coding sequence is TGTGCCCTCCAAGGGAGACGGAGCTCCTACGAGCAGTACTTT. It encodes CALQGRRSSYEQYF.